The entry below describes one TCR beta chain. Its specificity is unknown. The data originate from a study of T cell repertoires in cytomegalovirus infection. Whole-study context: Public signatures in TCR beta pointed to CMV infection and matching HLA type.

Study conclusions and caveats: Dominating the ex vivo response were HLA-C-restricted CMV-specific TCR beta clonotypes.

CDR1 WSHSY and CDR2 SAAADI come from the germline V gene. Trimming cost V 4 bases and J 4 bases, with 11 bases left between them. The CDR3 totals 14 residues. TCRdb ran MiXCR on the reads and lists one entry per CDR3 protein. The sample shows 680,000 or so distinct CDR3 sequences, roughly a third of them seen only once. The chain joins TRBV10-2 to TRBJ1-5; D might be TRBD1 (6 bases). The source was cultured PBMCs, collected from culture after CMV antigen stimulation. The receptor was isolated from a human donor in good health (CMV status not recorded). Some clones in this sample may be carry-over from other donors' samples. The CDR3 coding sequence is TGCGCCAGCAGTGCCACAGGGAAAAATCAGCCCCAGCATTTT. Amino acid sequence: CASSATGKNQPQHF.